This T cell receptor beta chain was observed in a study of blood T cell repertoires in COVID-19. Study-wide context: Acute and convalescent COVID-19 specimens originated in the United States, Italy and Spain. Sample material is recorded as cDNA or gDNA derived from T cells, B-cell-depleted T cells, or PBMCs.

The CDR3 has 14 amino acids. Trimming took off 6 bases at V and 3 bases at J, with 11 bases between the two ends. From germline, CDR1 is SNHLY and CDR2 FYNNEI. Generated by immunoSEQ multiplex PCR, the TCRdb table keeps only in-frame clones and is missing some. The table has 110,000 or so clones, approximately 81% seen once. The rearrangement joins TRBV2 to TRBJ1-4; D perhaps matches TRBD1 (6 bases). The sequenced material came from peripheral blood. The clonotype comes from a human donor in a cohort sampled during active COVID-19. CDR3 sequence reads: CASRGTPANEKLFF. Written as DNA, the CDR3 is TGTGCCAGCAGGGGGACACCTGCTAATGAAAAACTGTTTTTT. Drawing the rest from reference TRBV2 and TRBJ1-4, the complete variable domain is EPEVTQTPSHQVTQMGQEVILRCVPISNHLYFYWYRQILGQKVEFLVSFYNNEISEKSEIFDDQFSVERPDGSNFTLKIRSTKLEDSAMYFCASRGTPANEKLFFGSGTQLSVL.